The 19 T cell receptor beta chains below come from one sample, sequenced in a study of T-cell memory formation after mild COVID-19. TCRdb itself ran the 5' RACE reads through MiXCR, one entry per CDR3 protein. The data hold some 450,000 distinct CDR3 sequences, with over 15% observed a single time. Sequenced: PBMCs or a T cell subset sorted from them (not recorded which). Source of these receptors: a man aged 18-30 years who had mild COVID-19 (a few samples of this study predate the infection). Cell type and time point are not known.

The chain links TRBV4-1 to TRBJ1-5; D is possibly TRBD1 (5 bases). V lost 3 bases to trimming and J lost 6 bases, with 21 bases between them. This CDR3 comprises 17 residues. CDR1 and CDR2 from the germline V gene are MGHRA and YSYEKL. CDR3 region: CASSQGTGRLPSQPQHF. For the CDR3, the DNA is TGCGCCAGCAGCCAGGGGACGGGCCGGCTACCGAGTCAGCCCCAGCATTTT.

This chain connects TRBV4-1 to TRBJ1-1; 7 bases match TRBD1. Germline values: CDR1 MGHRA, CDR2 YSYEKL. This CDR3 spans 16 amino acids. V was pared by 4 bases and J by 1 base, with 9 bases of the junction left unmatched. CDR3 nucleotide sequence: TGCGCCAGCAGCCCCGAACGGGACAGCCAGAACACTGAAGCTTTCTTT. Its translation: CASSPERDSQNTEAFF.

The chain combines TRBV5-6 with TRBJ2-1; tentative D call: TRBD1 (5 bases). V was shortened by 0 bases and J by 4 bases, with 11 bases between the two germline ends. The CDR3 extends over 15 amino acids. Germline V lookup: CDR1 SGHDT, CDR2 YYEEEE. In DNA form, the CDR3 reads TGTGCCAGCAGCTTGGCCAGGGCCAGGTACAATGAGCAGTTCTTC. This encodes CASSLARARYNEQFF.

The gene calls are TRBV27 and TRBJ2-7; perhaps TRBD2 as D (6 bases). The CDR3 spans 13 residues. Germline CDR1 is MNHEY and CDR2 is SMNVEV (reference sequence). Trimming cost V 3 bases and J 5 bases, with 11 bases left between them. CDR3 in DNA: TGTGCCAGCAGTTTCGGGGGATTCAACGAGCAGTACTTC. Protein sequence: CASSFGGFNEQYF.

The genes are TRBV9 and TRBJ2-7; 8 nucleotides align to TRBD2. Per germline, CDR1 SGDLS and CDR2 YYNGEE. This CDR3 region has 15 residues. V dropped 3 bases and J dropped 0; count of bases not matched to a gene: 5. The CDR3 sequence: CASSESGGTSYEQYF. The CDR3 DNA reads TGTGCCAGCAGCGAGAGCGGGGGCACCTCCTACGAGCAGTACTTC.

On this clonotype itself: One base away lies a much larger clone, so this may be a sequencing read error. V is TRBV7-9 and J is TRBJ1-2; D uncertain. Germline V gene lookup returns CDR1 SEHNR and CDR2 FQNEAQ (reference sequence). The V gene lost 6 bases and the J gene lost 1 base, with 9 bases spanning the gap. The CDR3 is 13 residues long. The CDR3 bases are TGTGCCAGCAGTACTCCCGTTAACTATGGCTACACCTTC. Protein product: CASSTPVNYGYTF.

This clonotype was seen a few times. The rearrangement links TRBV10-3 to TRBJ2-3; TRBD2 agrees at 11 bases. The germline CDR1 and CDR2 sequences are ENHRY and SYGVKD. The V gene end was trimmed by 3 bases and the J gene end by 4 bases; junction bases not matched to a gene: 9. The CDR3 consists of 17 residues. The CDR3 DNA sequence: TGTGCCATCAGTGACCTATTACTAGCGGGGGACCCAGATACGCAGTATTTT. The encoded protein is CAISDLLLAGDPDTQYF.

The CDR3 region has the DNA TGTGCCAGCAGCTTAGGGCACAACACAGATACGCAGTATTTT. Translated, it gives CASSLGHNTDTQYF. The rearrangement uses TRBV7-9 and TRBJ2-3; no definite D call. Germline V CDR1 and CDR2: SEHNR, FQNEAQ (reference sequence). The CDR3 is 14 amino acids. V dropped 1 base and J dropped 2 bases, with 7 bases sitting between them.

This clonotype was seen a handful of times. The chain recombines TRBV7-2 with TRBJ1-5, with TRBD1 identical over 9 bases. Unmatched junction bases numbered 1, after V lost 3 bases and J lost 7 bases. The germline CDR1 and CDR2 sequences are SGHTA and FQGNSA. The CDR3 runs to 13 residues. CDR3 DNA sequence: TGTGCCAGCAGCTTCGGGACAGGGCAGCCCCAGCATTTT. Translated: CASSFGTGQPQHF.

The V call is TRBV29-1, the J call TRBJ2-3; D is possibly TRBD2 (5 bases). Germline V gene lookup returns CDR1 SQVTM and CDR2 ANQGSEA. V gave up 6 bases and J gave up 4 bases, with 14 bases separating them. The CDR3 sequence is 13 residues long. CDR3 residues: CSVLLAGADTQYF. CDR3 DNA: TGCAGCGTACTACTTGCCGGGGCAGATACGCAGTATTTT.

The chain links TRBV12-3 or TRBV12-4 to TRBJ1-2; no reliable D call. The V end was cut by 3 bases, the J end by 5 bases, with 13 bases between. The CDR3 is 14 residues long. For the CDR3, the DNA is TGTGCCAGCAGTTTTTTTCAGGACCTATATGGCTACACCTTC. Amino acids: CASSFFQDLYGYTF.

The chain is built from TRBV7-3 and TRBJ2-3; a weak D match, TRBD2 (6 bases). Germline lookup yields CDR1 SGHTA and CDR2 FQGTGA. The CDR3 sequence is 17 residues long. Trimming removed 1 base at V and 4 bases at J, with 18 bases between. CDR3 DNA sequence: TGTGCCAGCAGCTTAATCCCGTCGGCAGGCGGGGCAGATACGCAGTATTTT. Translated: CASSLIPSAGGADTQYF. Using reference TRBV7-3 and TRBJ2-3 for the parts outside the CDR3, the full variable domain is GAGVSQTPSNKVTEKGKYVELRCDPISGHTALYWYRQSLGQGPEFLIYFQGTGAADDSGLPNDRFFAVRPEGSVSTLKIQRTERGDSAVYLCASSLIPSAGGADTQYFGPGTRLTVL.

The V call is TRBV5-1, the J call TRBJ2-2, with D unresolved. The CDR3 runs to 13 residues. Trimming pared 0 bases from V and 6 bases from J, leaving 6 bases between. Germline V lookup: CDR1 SGHRS, CDR2 YFSETQ. CDR3 in amino acids: CASSLGSSGELFF. The CDR3 region has the DNA TGCGCCAGCAGCTTGGGAAGCTCCGGGGAGCTGTTTTTT.

The chain carries TRBV4-1 and TRBJ2-7; perhaps TRBD1 as D (6 bases). The CDR3 extends over 15 amino acids. Germline values: CDR1 MGHRA, CDR2 YSYEKL. Trimming pared 6 bases from V and 2 bases from J, leaving 17 bases between. In DNA form, the CDR3 reads TGCGCCAGCAGACCTACCCAGACAGGCCCCTACGAGCAGTACTTC. Amino acids: CASRPTQTGPYEQYF.

The chain employs TRBV7-8 and TRBJ1-2, with TRBD1 identical over 12 bases. V was clipped by 5 bases and J by 7 bases; unmatched bases: 8. The germline V gene has CDR1 SGHVS and CDR2 FQNEAQ. The CDR3 has 15 amino acids. CDR3 coding DNA: TGTGCCAGCAGCCCGGGACAGGGGGCTCCGGGTGGCTACACCTTC. Its protein is CASSPGQGAPGGYTF.

This clonotype was detected only a few times. V and J are TRBV5-4 and TRBJ2-1; D is unclear. V was pared by 1 base and J by 5 bases, with 7 bases between. The germline V gene has CDR1 SGHNT and CDR2 YYREEE (reference sequence). The CDR3 is 13 residues long. CDR3 DNA sequence: TGTGCCAGCAGCTTGTTTCTTAACAATGAGCAGTTCTTC. This translates into CASSLFLNNEQFF.

The chain links TRBV3-1 to TRBJ2-5, with D perhaps assigned TRBD1 or TRBD2 (5 bases each). Germline CDR1 and CDR2: LGHDT and YNNKEL (reference sequence). V gave up 4 bases and J gave up 0 bases, with 15 bases separating them. The CDR3 runs to 16 residues. This CDR3 reads CASSRSGTANQETQYF. Written as DNA, the CDR3 is TGTGCCAGCAGCCGATCCGGGACGGCCAACCAAGAGACCCAGTACTTC.

This clonotype showed up just a few times. This chain uses TRBV12-3 or TRBV12-4 with TRBJ2-1; D is undetermined. Trimming left V 1 base short and J 10 bases short, with 11 bases between. This CDR3 has 13 residues. DNA for the CDR3: TGTGCCAGCAGTTTAGTTCTGGGGTCAGAGCAGTTCTTC. Its protein is CASSLVLGSEQFF.

The sample holds many counts of this clonotype. The chain has TRBV12-3 or TRBV12-4 and TRBJ1-4; D uncertain. Trimming pared 2 bases from V and 8 bases from J, leaving 12 bases between. The CDR3 runs to 14 residues. CDR3 nucleotide sequence: TGTGCCAGCAGTTTAAGAGATGGCGGAGAAAAACTGTTTTTT. Translating gives CASSLRDGGEKLFF.